The rows below give T cell receptor beta chains drawn from one sample of a study of blood T cell repertoires in COVID-19. The table came from immunoSEQ multiplex PCR; TCRdb's copy has only in-frame clones and leaves some out. The sample includes over 150,000 clones, around 83% of them seen just once. Sequenced material: peripheral blood. The source is a woman in her 70s who had recovered from COVID-19. Both conserved end residues are part of each CDR3. A D gene is named only where the DNA matches it firmly. Part of the rows lack a size; the others show once, few, many or a class for expanded clones.

>TRBJ2-3|TRBV2|.|TRBD1
TGTGCCAGCGGACGGGGACAGGGGACAGATACGCAGTATTTT
CASGRGQGTDTQYF
>TRBJ1-2|TRBV3-1/TRBV3-2|.|TRBD1
TGTGCCAGCAGCCAAGCGGCAGGGGGCGATGGCTATGGCTACACCTTC
CASSQAAGGDGYGYTF
>TRBJ2-7|TRBV30|.|TRBD1
TGTGCCTGGAGTGTCACGGACAGGGGCCCCTACGAGCAGTACTTC
CAWSVTDRGPYEQYF
>TRBJ2-4|TRBV4-1|few|TRBD2
TGCGCCAGCAGCCAAGAGCGGGGGTATCCCAAAAACATTCAGTACTTC
CASSQERGYPKNIQYF
>TRBJ2-2|TRBV18|.|.
TGTGCCAGCTCACCACCAGGACAGACGAACACCGGGGAGCTGTTTTTT
CASSPPGQTNTGELFF
>TRBJ1-5|TRBV6-5|.|.
TGTGCCAGCACTCCAGGGGTGGGCAATCAGCCCCAGCATTTT
CASTPGVGNQPQHF
>TRBJ2-7|TRBV6-2/TRBV6-3|.|TRBD1
TGTGCCAGCAGTTACCAGGGGGTCTACGAGCAGTACTTC
CASSYQGVYEQYF
>TRBJ2-1|TRBV29-1|.|.
TGCAGCGTTGAACTAGGGGGGGAGCGCTACAATGAGCAGTTCTTC
CSVELGGERYNEQFF
>TRBJ2-3|TRBV19|once|.
TGTGCCAGTAGTATATTGAGGGGGGGCCTGAGAGGGGATACGCAGTATTTT
CASSILRGGLRGDTQYF
>TRBJ2-1|TRBV7-2|few|.
TGTGCCAGCAGCTTCCCCCAGGGTATCGAGTTCTTC
CASSFPQGIEFF
>TRBJ1-2|TRBV19|many|.
TGTGCCAGTAGTCCGCCCGCGGGCCCCGATAACTATGGCTACACCTTC
CASSPPAGPDNYGYTF
>TRBJ1-1|TRBV12-3/TRBV12-4|.|.
TGTGCCAGCAGCCCGTGGGGGGGCGGTGAAGCTTTCTTT
CASSPWGGGEAFF
>TRBJ2-5|TRBV7-9|.|.
TGTGCCAGCAGCTCCTCGTGGGGCCTGCAAGAGACCCAGTACTTC
CASSSSWGLQETQYF
>TRBJ2-7|TRBV18|.|.
TGTGCCAGCTCACCGGGGCGTCTGGCCTACGAGCAGTACTTC
CASSPGRLAYEQYF
>TRBJ2-1|TRBV12-5|.|.
TGTGCTAGTGGTCCCCCCTCGGGACTCGGGAATGAGCAGTTCTTC
CASGPPSGLGNEQFF
>TRBJ2-5|TRBV11-3|few|.
TGTGCCAGCAGCCGAGGGCTCGGGGAGACCCAGTACTTC
CASSRGLGETQYF
>TRBJ1-1|TRBV10-1|.|.
TGCGCCAGCAGTGGACAGGTGGACACTGAAGCTTTCTTT
CASSGQVDTEAFF
>TRBJ1-2|TRBV7-3|few|TRBD1
TGTGCCAGCAGCCCCGCCGGACAGGTGCCCTATGGCTACACCTTC
CASSPAGQVPYGYTF
>TRBJ2-2|TRBV2|.|TRBD2
TGTGCCAGCAGTCTTAGCGGGGGCATCACCGGGGAGCTGTTTTTT
CASSLSGGITGELFF
>TRBJ1-4|TRBV24-1|once|.
TGTGCCACCAGTGATCCCGTGGGGGGTGACGAAAAACTGTTTTTT
CATSDPVGGDEKLFF
>TRBJ1-3|TRBV5-1|.|TRBD1
TGCGCCAGCAGCTCTACAGGGGTTTCTGGAAACACCATATATTTT
CASSSTGVSGNTIYF
>TRBJ2-7|TRBV6-1|.|.
TGTGCCAGCAGTGAAAACAGTCCCTTGGAGCAGTACTTC
CASSENSPLEQYF
>TRBJ1-2|TRBV5-1|.|.
TGCGCCAGCAGCTTGGTATCTGTTGCTAACTATGGCTACACCTTC
CASSLVSVANYGYTF
>TRBJ1-1|TRBV18|.|TRBD1
TGTGCCAGCTCACCCACCGGGACAGGGCCGAACACTGAAGCTTTCTTT
CASSPTGTGPNTEAFF
>TRBJ1-5|TRBV7-9|.|.
TGTGCCAGCAGCTTAGGCGTGCCGGGAAGCGAGGAGCCCCAGCATTTT
CASSLGVPGSEEPQHF
>TRBJ2-7|TRBV30|.|.
TGTGCCTGGAGACAGTTGGCCTACGAGCAGTACTTC
CAWRQLAYEQYF